Detailed here is one TCR beta chain. The sample comes from a study of blood T cell repertoires in COVID-19. Turning to the study itself: The study drew acute and convalescent COVID-19 samples from the United States, Italy and Spain. PBMCs, B-cell-depleted T cells, or T cells provided the cDNA or gDNA that made up the material.

In germline, CDR1 is WNHNN, CDR2 SYGVQD (reference sequence). The CDR3 runs to 14 residues. V trimming: 5 bases; J trimming: 6 bases; junction bases outside the gene matches: 7. Under the authors' procedure: Estimation of nucleated cell counts relied on the amplification of reference gene primers. TCRdb keeps only in-frame clones here, not all; method: immunoSEQ multiplex PCR. V and J calls and clone size come straight from that table; D and trimming were deduced from the DNA. Of roughly 73,000 clones listed, more than 75% are singletons. The chain has TRBV10-1 and TRBJ2-7; 10 positions agree with TRBD2. Sequenced input: peripheral blood. The source of this sequence is a human donor in a cohort sampled during active COVID-19. The CDR3 DNA reads as TGCGCCAGCAGTCGGACTAGCGGTCGTCGCGAGCAGTACTTC. As protein: CASSRTSGRREQYF.